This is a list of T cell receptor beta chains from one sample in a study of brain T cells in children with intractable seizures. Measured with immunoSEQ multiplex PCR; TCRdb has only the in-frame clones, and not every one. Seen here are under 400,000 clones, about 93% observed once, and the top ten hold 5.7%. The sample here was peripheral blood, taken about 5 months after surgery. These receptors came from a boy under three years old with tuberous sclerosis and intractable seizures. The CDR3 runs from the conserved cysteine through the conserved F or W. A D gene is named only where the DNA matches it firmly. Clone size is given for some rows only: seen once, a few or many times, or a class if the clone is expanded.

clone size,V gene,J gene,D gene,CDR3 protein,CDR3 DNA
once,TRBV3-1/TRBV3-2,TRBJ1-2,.,CASSQDSPNYGYTF,TGTGCCAGCAGCCAAGACAGCCCTAACTATGGCTACACCTTC
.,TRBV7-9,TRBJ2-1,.,CASSQGDISYNEQFF,TGTGCCAGCAGCCAAGGGGACATCTCCTACAATGAGCAGTTCTTC
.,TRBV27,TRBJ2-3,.,CASSNWVGADTQYF,TGTGCCAGCAGCAACTGGGTGGGCGCAGATACGCAGTATTTT
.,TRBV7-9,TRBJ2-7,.,CASSLAGRGRGEQYF,TGTGCCAGCAGCTTAGCGGGCAGGGGCAGGGGCGAGCAGTACTTC
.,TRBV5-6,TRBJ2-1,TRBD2,CASSFEGLARNNEQFF,TGTGCCAGCAGTTTTGAAGGACTAGCGAGAAACAATGAGCAGTTCTTC
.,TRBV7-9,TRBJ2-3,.,CASSLSPDPDTQYF,TGTGCCAGCAGCTTAAGCCCAGATCCAGATACGCAGTATTTT
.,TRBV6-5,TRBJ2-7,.,CASSYSSREAYEQYF,TGTGCCAGCAGTTACTCATCCAGGGAAGCCTACGAGCAGTACTTC
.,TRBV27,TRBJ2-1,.,CASRSGVFSYNEQFF,TGTGCCAGCAGGTCGGGGGTGTTCTCCTACAATGAGCAGTTCTTC
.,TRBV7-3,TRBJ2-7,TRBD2,CASSLAGGPYEQYF,TGTGCCAGCAGCTTAGCGGGGGGGCCCTACGAGCAGTACTTC
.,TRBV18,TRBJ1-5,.,CASSPEQGELNQPQHF,TGTGCCAGCTCACCGGAGCAGGGAGAACTAAATCAGCCCCAGCATTTT
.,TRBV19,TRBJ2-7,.,CASSTDWVYSYEQYF,TGTGCCAGTAGTACCGACTGGGTCTACTCCTACGAGCAGTACTTC
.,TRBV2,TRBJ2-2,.,CASSEEVGRLFSAGELFF,TGTGCCAGCAGTGAAGAGGTCGGGCGACTCTTCTCCGCCGGGGAGCTGTTTTTT
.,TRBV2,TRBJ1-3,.,CASSELPGSSGNTIYF,TGTGCCAGCAGTGAACTCCCTGGTAGCTCTGGAAACACCATATATTTT
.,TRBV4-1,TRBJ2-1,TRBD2,CASSPFAGVDNEQFF,TGCGCCAGCAGTCCCTTCGCGGGAGTAGACAATGAGCAGTTCTTC
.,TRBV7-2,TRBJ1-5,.,CASRRQDSNQPQHF,TGTGCCAGCCGAAGACAGGATAGCAATCAGCCCCAGCATTTT
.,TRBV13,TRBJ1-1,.,CASSTRGQVEAFF,TGTGCCAGCAGCACTCGAGGACAAGTTGAAGCTTTCTTT
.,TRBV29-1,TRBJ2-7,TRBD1,CSVADRDEQYF,TGCAGCGTGGCGGACAGGGACGAGCAGTACTTC